One TCR beta chain is described in this entry. The data derive from a study of OX40 agonist ivuxolimab in advanced cancers. Study-wide context: Patients were treated with intravenous ivuxolimab, dosed at 0.01 to 10 mg/kg and infused every 2 weeks. Averaging roughly 60 years in age, with a range of about 23 to 80, the cohort was around 83% male. Three dose-escalation patients had partial responses: one with hepatocellular carcinoma and two with cutaneous melanoma.

Sequenced by immunoSEQ multiplex PCR; TCRdb stores in-frame clones only, minus some. The table lists around 83,000 clones, roughly 91% of them singletons, with about 2.1% in the top ten. Germline lookup yields CDR1 MNHEY and CDR2 SVGAGI. The CDR3 sequence is 14 residues long. The J segment lost 8 bases and the V segment lost 0 bases, leaving 6 bases of the junction unmatched. The TCR was taken from an adult with an advanced solid tumor such as melanoma, head and neck, liver or kidney cancer. The chain employs TRBV6-5 and TRBJ1-2; 7 bases align to TRBD1. The specimen comprised CD4+ or CD8+ T cells sorted from blood, sampled in a trial of the OX40 agonist ivuxolimab. The CDR3 coding sequence is TGTGCCAGCAGTTACTCGACAGGGAGGATCGGCTACACCTTC. This codes for CASSYSTGRIGYTF.